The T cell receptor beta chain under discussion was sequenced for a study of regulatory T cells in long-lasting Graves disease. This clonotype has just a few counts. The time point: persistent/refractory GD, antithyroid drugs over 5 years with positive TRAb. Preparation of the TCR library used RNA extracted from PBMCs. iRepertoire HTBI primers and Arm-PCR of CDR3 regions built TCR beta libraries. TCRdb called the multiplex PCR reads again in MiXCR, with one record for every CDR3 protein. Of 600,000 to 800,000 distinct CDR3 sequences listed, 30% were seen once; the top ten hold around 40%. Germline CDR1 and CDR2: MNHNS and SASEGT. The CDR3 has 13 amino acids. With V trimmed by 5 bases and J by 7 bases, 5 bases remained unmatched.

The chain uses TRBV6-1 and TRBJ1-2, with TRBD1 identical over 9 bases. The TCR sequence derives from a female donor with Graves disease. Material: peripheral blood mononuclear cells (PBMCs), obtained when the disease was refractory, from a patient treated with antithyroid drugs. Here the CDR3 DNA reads TGTGCCAGCAGTACCGGGACAGGGACTGGCTACACCTTC. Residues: CASSTGTGTGYTF.